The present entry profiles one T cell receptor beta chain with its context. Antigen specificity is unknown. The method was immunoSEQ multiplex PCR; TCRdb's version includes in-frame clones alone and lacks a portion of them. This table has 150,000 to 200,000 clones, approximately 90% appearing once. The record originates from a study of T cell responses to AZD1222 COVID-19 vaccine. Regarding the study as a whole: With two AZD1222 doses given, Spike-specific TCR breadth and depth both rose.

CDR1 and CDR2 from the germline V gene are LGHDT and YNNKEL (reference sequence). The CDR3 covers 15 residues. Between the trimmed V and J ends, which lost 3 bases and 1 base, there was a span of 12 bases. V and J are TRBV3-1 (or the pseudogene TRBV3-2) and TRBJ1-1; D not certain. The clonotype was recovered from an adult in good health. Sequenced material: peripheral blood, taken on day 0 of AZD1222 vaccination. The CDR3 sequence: CASSHLERENTEAFF. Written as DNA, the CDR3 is TGTGCCAGCAGCCACCTAGAACGGGAGAACACTGAAGCTTTCTTT.